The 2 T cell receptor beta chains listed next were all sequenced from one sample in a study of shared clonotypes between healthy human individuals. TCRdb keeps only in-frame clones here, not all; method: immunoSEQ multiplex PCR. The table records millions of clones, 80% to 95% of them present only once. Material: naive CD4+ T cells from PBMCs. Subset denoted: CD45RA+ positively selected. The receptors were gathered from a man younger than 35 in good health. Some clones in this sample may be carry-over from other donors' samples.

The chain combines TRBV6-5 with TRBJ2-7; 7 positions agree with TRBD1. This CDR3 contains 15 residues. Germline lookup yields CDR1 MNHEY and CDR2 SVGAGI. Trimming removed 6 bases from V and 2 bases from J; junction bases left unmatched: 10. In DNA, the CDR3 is TGTGCCAGCAGCCGGTATCGGGACAGAACCTACGAGCAGTACTTC. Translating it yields CASSRYRDRTYEQYF.

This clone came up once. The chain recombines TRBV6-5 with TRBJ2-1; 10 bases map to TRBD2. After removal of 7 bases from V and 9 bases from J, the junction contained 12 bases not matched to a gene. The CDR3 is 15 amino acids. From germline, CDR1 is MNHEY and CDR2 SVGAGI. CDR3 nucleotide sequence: TGTGCCAGCACCGCACACCCTAGCGGGAGAGGTGAGCAGTTCTTC. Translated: CASTAHPSGRGEQFF.